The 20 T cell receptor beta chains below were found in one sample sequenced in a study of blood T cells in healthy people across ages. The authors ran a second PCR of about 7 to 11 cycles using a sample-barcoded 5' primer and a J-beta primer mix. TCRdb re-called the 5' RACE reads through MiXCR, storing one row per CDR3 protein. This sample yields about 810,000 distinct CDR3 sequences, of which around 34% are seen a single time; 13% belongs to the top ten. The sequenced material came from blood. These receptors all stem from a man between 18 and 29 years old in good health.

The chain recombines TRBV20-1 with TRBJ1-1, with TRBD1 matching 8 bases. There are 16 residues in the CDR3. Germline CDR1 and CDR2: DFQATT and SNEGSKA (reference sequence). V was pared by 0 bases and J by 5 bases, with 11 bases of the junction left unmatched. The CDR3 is CSARDLGQGASTEAFF. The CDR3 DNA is TGCAGTGCTAGAGATCTTGGGCAGGGGGCGAGTACTGAAGCTTTCTTT.

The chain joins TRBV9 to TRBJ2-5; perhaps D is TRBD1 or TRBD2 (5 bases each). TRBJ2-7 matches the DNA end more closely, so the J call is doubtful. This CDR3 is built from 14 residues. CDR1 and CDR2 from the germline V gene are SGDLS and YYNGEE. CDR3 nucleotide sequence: TGTGCCAGCAGCCTAGGGACGGTTGGGTACGAGCAGTACTTC. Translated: CASSLGTVGYEQYF.

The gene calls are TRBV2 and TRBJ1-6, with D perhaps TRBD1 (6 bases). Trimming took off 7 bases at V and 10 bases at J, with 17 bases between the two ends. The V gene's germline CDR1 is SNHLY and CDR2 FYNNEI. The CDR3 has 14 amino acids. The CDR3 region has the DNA TGTGCCAGCACCCCGGACAGTCAGGGGTCACCCCTCCACTTT. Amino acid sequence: CASTPDSQGSPLHF.

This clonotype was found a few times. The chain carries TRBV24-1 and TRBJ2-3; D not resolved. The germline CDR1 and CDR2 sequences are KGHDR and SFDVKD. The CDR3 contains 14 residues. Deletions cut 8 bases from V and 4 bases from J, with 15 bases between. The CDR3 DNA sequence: TGTGCCACCACCCAATCAGCATTCCCAGATACGCAGTATTTT. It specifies CATTQSAFPDTQYF.

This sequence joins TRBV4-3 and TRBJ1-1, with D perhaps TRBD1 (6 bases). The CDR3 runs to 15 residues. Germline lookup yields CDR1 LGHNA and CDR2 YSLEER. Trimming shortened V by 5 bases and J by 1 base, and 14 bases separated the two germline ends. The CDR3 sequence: CASSLQGLRNTEAFF. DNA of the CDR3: TGCGCCAGCAGCTTACAGGGATTAAGGAACACTGAAGCTTTCTTT.

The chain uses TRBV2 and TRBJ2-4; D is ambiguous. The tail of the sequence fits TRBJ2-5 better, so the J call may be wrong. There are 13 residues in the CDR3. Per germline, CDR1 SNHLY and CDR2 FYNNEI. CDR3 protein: CASSVSGPPTQYF. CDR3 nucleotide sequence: TGTGCCAGCAGTGTGAGTGGGCCACCGACCCAGTACTTC.

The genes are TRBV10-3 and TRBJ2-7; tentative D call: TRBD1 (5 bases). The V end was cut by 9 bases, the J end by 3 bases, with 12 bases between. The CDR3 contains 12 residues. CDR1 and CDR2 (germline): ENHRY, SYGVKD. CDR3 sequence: CAISTENYEQYF. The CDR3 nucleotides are TGTGCCATATCGACAGAAAACTACGAGCAGTACTTC.

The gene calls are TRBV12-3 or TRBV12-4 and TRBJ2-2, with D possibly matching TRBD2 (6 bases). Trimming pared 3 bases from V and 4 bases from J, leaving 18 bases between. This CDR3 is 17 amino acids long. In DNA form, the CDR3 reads TGTGCCAGCAGTTTTCCCTCTGGAGAAGCGGGCACCGGGGAGCTGTTTTTT. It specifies CASSFPSGEAGTGELFF.

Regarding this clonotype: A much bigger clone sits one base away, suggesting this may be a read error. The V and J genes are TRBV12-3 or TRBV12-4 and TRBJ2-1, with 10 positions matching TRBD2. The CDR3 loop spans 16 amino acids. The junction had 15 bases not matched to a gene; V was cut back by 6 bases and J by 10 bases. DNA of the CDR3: TGTGCCAGCAGCGCCTCCTCTAGCGGGGGTAGGTACGAGCAGTTCTTC. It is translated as CASSASSSGGRYEQFF.

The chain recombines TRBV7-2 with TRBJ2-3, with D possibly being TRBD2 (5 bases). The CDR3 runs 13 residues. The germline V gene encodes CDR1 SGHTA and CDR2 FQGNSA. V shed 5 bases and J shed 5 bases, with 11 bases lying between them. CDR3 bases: TGTGCCAGCAGCCGGGTCGCGGGAGATACGCAGTATTTT. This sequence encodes CASSRVAGDTQYF.

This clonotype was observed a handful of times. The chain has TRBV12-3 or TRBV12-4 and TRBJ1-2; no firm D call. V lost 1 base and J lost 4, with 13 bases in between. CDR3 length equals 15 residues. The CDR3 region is CASSLGFRAAYGYTF. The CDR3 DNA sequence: TGTGCCAGCAGTTTAGGCTTTAGGGCAGCCTATGGCTACACCTTC.

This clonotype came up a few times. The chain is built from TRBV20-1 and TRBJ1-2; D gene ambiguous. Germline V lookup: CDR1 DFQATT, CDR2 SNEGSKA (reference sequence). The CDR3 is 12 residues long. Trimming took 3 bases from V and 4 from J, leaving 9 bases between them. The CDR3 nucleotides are TGCAGTGCTAGGGACCTTACCTATGGCTACACCTTC. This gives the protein CSARDLTYGYTF.

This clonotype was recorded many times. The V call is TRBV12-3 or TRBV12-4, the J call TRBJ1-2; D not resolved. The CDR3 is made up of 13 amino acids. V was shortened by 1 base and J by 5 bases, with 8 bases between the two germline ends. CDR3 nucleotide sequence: TGTGCCAGCAGTTTAGTGACGGGGTATGGCTACACCTTC. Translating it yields CASSLVTGYGYTF.

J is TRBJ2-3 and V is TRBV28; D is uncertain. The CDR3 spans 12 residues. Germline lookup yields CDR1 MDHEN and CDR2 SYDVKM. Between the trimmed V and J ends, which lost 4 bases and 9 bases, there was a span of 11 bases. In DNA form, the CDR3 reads TGTGCCAGCAGTTATTTCCAGCGCACGCAGTATTTT. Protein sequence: CASSYFQRTQYF.

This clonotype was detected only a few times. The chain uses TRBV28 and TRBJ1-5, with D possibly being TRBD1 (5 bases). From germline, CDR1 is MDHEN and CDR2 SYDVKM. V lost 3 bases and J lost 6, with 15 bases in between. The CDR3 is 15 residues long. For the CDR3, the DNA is TGTGCCAGCAGTTTTCCCGGGGCCTTGGGTCAGCCCCAGCATTTT. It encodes CASSFPGALGQPQHF.

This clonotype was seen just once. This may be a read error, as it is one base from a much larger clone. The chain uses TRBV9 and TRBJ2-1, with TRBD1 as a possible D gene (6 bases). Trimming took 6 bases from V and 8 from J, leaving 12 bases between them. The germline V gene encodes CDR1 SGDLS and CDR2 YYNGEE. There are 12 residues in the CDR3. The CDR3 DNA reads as TGTGCCAGCATCCCTGGGGGCTATGAGCAGTTCTTC. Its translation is CASIPGGYEQFF.

The CDR3 DNA sequence: TGTGCCAGCAGTGACTCACAGTGGCCGGGGACTAAATACACCGGGGAGCTGTTTTTT. It codes for CASSDSQWPGTKYTGELFF. The V and J genes are TRBV6-4 and TRBJ2-2; TRBD2 agrees at 7 bases. Trimming cost V 0 bases and J 3 bases; bases outside gene matches: 13. CDR1 MRHNA and CDR2 SNTAGT come from the germline V gene. The CDR3 runs to 19 residues.

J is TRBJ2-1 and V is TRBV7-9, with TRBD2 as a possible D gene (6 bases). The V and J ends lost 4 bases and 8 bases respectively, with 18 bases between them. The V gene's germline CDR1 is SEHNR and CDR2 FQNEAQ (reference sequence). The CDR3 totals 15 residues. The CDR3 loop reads CASSSSGLEAYEQFF. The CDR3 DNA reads TGTGCCAGCAGCTCCTCGGGACTGGAGGCCTATGAGCAGTTCTTC. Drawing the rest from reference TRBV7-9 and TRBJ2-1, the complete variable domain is DTGVSQNPRHKITKRGQNVTFRCDPISEHNRLYWYRQTLGQGPEFLTYFQNEAQLEKSRLLSDRFSAERPKGSFSTLEIQRTEQGDSAMYLCASSSSGLEAYEQFFGPGTRLTVL.

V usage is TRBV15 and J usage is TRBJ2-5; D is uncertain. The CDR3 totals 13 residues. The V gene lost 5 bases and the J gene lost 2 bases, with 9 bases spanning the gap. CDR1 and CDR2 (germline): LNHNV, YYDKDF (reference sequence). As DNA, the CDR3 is TGTGCCACCAGCTCCGATCCACAAGAGACCCAGTACTTC. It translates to CATSSDPQETQYF.

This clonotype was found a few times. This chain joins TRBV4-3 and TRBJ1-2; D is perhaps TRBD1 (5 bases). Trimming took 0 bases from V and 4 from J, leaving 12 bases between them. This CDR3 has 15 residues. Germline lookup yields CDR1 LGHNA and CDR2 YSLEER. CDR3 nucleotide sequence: TGCGCCAGCAGCCAAGATGAGTGGGGGACCTATGGCTACACCTTC. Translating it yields CASSQDEWGTYGYTF.